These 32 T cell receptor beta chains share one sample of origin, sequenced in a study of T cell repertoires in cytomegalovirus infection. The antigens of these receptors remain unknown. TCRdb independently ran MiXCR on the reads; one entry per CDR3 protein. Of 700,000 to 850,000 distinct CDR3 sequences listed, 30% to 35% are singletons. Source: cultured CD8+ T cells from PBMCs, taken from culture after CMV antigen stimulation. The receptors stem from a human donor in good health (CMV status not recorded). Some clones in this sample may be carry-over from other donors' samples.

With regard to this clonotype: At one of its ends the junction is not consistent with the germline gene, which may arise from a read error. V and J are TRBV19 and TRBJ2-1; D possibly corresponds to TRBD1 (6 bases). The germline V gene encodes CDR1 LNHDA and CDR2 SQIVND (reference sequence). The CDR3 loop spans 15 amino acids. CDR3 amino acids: CANSTSQGVHNEQFF. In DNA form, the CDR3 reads TGTGCCAATAGTACCTCACAGGGAGTGCACAATGAGCAGTTCTTC. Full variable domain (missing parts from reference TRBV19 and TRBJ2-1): DGGITQSPKYLFRKEGQNVTLSCEQNLNHDAMYWYRQDPGQGLRLIYYSQIVNDFQKGDIAEGYSVSREKKESFPLTVTSAQKNPTAFYLCANSTSQGVHNEQFFGPGTRLTVL.

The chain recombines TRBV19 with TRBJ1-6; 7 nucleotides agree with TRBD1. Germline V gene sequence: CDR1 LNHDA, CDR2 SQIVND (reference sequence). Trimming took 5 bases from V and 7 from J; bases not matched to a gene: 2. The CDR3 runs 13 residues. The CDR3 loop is CASSARGNSPLHF. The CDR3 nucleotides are TGTGCCAGTAGTGCCAGGGGGAATTCACCCCTCCACTTT.

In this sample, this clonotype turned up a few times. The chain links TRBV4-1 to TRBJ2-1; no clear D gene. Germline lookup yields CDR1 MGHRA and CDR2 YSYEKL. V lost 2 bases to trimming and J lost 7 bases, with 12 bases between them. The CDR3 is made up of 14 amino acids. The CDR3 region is CASSQWTDRNEQFF. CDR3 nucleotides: TGCGCCAGCAGCCAATGGACGGACCGGAATGAGCAGTTCTTC.

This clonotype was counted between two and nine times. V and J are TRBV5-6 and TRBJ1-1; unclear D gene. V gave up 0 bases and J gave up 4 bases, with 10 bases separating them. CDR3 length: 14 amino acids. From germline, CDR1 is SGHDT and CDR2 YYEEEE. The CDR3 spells CASSLDREITEAFF. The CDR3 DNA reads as TGTGCCAGCAGCTTGGATCGGGAAATCACTGAAGCTTTCTTT.

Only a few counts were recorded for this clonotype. As DNA, the CDR3 is TGTGCCAGCAGTGATGGGACAGAGGGTGGCTACACCTTC. It encodes CASSDGTEGGYTF. The chain recombines TRBV6-5 with TRBJ1-2; 7 nucleotides line up with TRBD1. This CDR3 contains 13 residues. Unmatched junction bases numbered 7, after V lost 5 bases and J lost 7 bases. Germline V lookup: CDR1 MNHEY, CDR2 SVGAGI.

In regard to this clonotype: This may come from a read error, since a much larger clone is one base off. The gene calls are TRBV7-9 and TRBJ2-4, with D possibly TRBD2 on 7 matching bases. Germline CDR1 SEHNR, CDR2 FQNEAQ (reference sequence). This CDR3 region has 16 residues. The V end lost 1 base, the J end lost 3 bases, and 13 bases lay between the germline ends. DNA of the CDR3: TGTGCCAGCAGCTTAGGGGGGGGGCGCGGCAAAAACATTCAGTACTTC. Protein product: CASSLGGGRGKNIQYF.

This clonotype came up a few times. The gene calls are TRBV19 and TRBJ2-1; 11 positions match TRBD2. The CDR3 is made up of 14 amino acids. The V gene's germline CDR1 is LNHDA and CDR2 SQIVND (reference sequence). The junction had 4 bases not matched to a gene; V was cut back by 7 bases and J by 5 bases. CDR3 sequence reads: CASTVAGGNNEQFF. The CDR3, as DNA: TGTGCCAGTACCGTAGCGGGGGGGAACAATGAGCAGTTCTTC.

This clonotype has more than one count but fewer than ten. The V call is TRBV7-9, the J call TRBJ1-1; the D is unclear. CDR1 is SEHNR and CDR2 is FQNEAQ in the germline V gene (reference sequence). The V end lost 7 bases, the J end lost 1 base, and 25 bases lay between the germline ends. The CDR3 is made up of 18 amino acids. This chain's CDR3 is CASIPLSAYPGRNTEAFF. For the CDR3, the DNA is TGTGCCAGCATCCCCCTATCGGCGTATCCCGGGCGGAACACTGAAGCTTTCTTT. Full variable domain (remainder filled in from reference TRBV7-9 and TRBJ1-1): DTGVSQNPRHKITKRGQNVTFRCDPISEHNRLYWYRQTLGQGPEFLTYFQNEAQLEKSRLLSDRFSAERPKGSFSTLEIQRTEQGDSAMYLCASIPLSAYPGRNTEAFFGQGTRLTVV.

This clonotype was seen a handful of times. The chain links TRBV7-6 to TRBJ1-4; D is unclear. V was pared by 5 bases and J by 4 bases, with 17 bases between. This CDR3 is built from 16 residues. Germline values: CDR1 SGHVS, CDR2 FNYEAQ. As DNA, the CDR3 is TGTGCCAGCAGCCAAAGTTCGATCTTGGGTAATGAAAAACTGTTTTTT. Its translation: CASSQSSILGNEKLFF.

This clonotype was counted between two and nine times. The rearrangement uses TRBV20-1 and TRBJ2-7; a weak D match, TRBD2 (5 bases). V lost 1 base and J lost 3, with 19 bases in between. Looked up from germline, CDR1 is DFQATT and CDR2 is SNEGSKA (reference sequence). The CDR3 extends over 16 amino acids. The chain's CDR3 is CSARASGLRGFYEQYV. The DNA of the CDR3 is TGCAGTGCTAGAGCTTCGGGCCTCCGGGGTTTCTACGAGCAGTACGTC.

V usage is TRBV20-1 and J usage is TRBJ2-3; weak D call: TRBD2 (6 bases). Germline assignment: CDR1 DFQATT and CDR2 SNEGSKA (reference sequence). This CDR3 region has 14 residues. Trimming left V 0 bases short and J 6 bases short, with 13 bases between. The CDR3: CSARDLTRRDTQYF. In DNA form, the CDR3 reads TGCAGTGCTAGAGATCTGACTAGACGTGATACGCAGTATTTT.

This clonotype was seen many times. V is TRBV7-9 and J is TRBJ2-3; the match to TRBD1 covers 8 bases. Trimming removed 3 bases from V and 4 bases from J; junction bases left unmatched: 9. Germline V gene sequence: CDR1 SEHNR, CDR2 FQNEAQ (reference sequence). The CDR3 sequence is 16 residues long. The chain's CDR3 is CASSLGTGEAPDTQYF. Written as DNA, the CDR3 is TGTGCCAGCAGCTTGGGGACAGGAGAAGCTCCAGATACGCAGTATTTT.

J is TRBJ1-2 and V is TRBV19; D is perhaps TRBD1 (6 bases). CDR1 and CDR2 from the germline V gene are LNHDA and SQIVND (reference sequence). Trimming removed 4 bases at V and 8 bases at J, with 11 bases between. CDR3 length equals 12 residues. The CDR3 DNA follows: TGTGCCAGTAGTAGCGGGGGCTTAGGCTACACCTTC. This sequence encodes CASSSGGLGYTF.

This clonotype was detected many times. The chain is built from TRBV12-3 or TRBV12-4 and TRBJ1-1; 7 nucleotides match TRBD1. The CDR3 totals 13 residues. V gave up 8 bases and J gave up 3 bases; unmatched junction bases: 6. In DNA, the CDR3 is TGTGCCAGCTCACAGGGGACGTACACTGAAGCTTTCTTT. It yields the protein CASSQGTYTEAFF.

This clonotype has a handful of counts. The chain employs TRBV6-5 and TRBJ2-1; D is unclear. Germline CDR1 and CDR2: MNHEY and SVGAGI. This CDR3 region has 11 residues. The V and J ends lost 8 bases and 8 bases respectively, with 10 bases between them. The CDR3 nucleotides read TGTGCCAGCCGACTCTTGGATGAGCAGTTCTTC. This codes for CASRLLDEQFF.

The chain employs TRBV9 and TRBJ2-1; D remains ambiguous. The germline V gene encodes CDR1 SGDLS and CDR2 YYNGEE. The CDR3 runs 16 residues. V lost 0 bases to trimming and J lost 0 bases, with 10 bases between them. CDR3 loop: CASSVAGQSSYNEQFF. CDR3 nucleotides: TGTGCCAGCAGCGTAGCGGGTCAGAGCTCCTACAATGAGCAGTTCTTC.

The CDR3 region has the DNA TGCGCCAGCACCCGGACAGGAGTGTACGAGCAGTACGTC. This gives the protein CASTRTGVYEQYV. The rearrangement uses TRBV4-3 and TRBJ2-7; 7 bases fit TRBD1. Looked up from germline, CDR1 is LGHNA and CDR2 is YSLEER. The V gene end was trimmed by 7 bases and the J gene end by 4 bases; junction bases not matched to a gene: 7. The CDR3 is 13 amino acids.

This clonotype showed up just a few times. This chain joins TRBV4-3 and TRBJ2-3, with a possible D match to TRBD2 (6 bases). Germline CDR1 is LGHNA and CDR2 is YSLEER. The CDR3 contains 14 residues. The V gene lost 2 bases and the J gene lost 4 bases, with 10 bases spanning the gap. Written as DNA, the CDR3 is TGCGCCAGCAGCCAAAGGACGGGGGCAGATACGCAGTATTTT. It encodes CASSQRTGADTQYF.

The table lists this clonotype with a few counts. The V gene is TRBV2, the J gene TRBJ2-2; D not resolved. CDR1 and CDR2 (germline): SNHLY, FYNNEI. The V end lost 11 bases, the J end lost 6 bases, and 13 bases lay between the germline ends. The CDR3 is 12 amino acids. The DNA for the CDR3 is TGTGCCGTCAACGGGTTTTCCGGGGAGCTGTTTTTT. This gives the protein CAVNGFSGELFF.

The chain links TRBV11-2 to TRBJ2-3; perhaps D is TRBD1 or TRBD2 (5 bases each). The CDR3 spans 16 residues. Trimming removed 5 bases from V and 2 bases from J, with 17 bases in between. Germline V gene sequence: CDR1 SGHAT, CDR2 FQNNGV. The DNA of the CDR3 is TGTGCCAGCAGCAGATGGGAGTGGGGGAACACAGATACGCAGTATTTT. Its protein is CASSRWEWGNTDTQYF.

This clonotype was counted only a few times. CDR3 loop: CASSATRGGRTEAFF. Here the CDR3 DNA reads TGTGCCAGTAGTGCTACCAGGGGTGGGCGCACTGAAGCTTTCTTT. The V gene is TRBV19, the J gene TRBJ1-1, with a weak D call TRBD1 (6 bases). This CDR3 is built from 15 residues. The germline V and J ends were trimmed by 5 bases and 4 bases, with 17 bases remaining between them. Germline assignment: CDR1 LNHDA and CDR2 SQIVND (reference sequence). The entire variable domain, with the rest obtained from reference TRBV19 and TRBJ1-1, is as follows: DGGITQSPKYLFRKEGQNVTLSCEQNLNHDAMYWYRQDPGQGLRLIYYSQIVNDFQKGDIAEGYSVSREKKESFPLTVTSAQKNPTAFYLCASSATRGGRTEAFFGQGTRLTVV.

The CDR3 spells CASRPLSPGRRYSNEQYF. The CDR3 nucleotides read TGTGCCAGCAGGCCCCTTTCTCCGGGACGGCGGTATTCTAACGAGCAGTACTTC. The chain carries TRBV6-5 and TRBJ2-7; the D call may be TRBD1 or TRBD2 (5 bases each). V was clipped by 6 bases and J by 5 bases, with 29 bases between them. The CDR3 consists of 18 residues. Germline lookup yields CDR1 MNHEY and CDR2 SVGAGI.

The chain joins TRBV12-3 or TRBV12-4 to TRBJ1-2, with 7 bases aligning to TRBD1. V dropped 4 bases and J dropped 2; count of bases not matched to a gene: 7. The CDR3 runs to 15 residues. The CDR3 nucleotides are TGTGCCAGCAGTTGGACAGGCAGTAGGAACTATGGCTACACCTTC. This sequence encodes CASSWTGSRNYGYTF.

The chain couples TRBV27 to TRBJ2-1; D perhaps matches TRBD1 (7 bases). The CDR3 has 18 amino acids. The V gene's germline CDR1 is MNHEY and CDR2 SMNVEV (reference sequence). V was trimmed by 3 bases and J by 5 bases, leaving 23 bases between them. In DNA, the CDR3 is TGTGCCAGCAGTTTCATCCCCCCCCTGGAGGGGGCAAACAATGAGCAGTTCTTC. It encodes CASSFIPPLEGANNEQFF.

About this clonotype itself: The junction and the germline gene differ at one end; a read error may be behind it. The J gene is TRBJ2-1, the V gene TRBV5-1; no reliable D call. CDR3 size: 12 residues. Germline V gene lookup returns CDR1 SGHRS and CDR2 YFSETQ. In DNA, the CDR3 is TGCGCCAGCACCTTGCACGGCCCTGAGCAGTTCTTC. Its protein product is CASTLHGPEQFF.

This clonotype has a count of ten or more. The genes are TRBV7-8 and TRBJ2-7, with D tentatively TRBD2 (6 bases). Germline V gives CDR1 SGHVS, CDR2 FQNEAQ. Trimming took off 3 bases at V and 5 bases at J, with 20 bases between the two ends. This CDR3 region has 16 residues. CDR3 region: CASSFERAAREDEQYF. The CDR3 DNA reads TGTGCCAGCAGCTTTGAGCGGGCTGCGAGAGAGGACGAGCAGTACTTC.

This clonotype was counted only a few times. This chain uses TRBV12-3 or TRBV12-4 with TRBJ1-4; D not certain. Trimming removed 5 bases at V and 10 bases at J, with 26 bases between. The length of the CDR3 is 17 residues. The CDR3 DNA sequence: TGTGCCAGCAGTCTTACCACTCTGACGGACGTAGACGGAAAACTGTTTTTT. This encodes CASSLTTLTDVDGKLFF.

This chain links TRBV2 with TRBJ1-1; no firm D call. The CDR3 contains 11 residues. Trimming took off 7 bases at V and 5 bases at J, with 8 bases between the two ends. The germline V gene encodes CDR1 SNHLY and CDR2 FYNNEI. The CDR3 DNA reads TGTGCCAGCATTGCCCGGACTGAAGCTTTCTTT. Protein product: CASIARTEAFF.

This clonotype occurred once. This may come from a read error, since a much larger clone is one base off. The CDR3 loop reads CASSFVWDGTNEKLFF. The CDR3, as DNA: TGTGCCAGCAGCTTCGTATGGGACGGGACGAATGAAAAACTGTTTTTT. This chain links TRBV7-8 with TRBJ1-4, with D maybe TRBD1 (5 bases). V was cut by 3 bases and J by 5 bases, with 16 bases left in between. The CDR3 covers 16 residues. CDR1 and CDR2 (germline): SGHVS, FQNEAQ. The whole variable domain, filled in from reference TRBV7-8 and TRBJ1-4, reads GAGVSQSPRYKVAKRGQDVALRCDPISGHVSLFWYQQALGQGPEFLTYFQNEAQLDKSGLPSDRFFAERPEGSVSTLKIQRTQQEDSAVYLCASSFVWDGTNEKLFFGSGTQLSVL.

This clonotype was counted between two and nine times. CDR3 sequence: CASSQATGRSGNTIYF. The DNA for the CDR3 is TGCGCCAGCAGCCAAGCAACGGGTCGCTCTGGAAACACCATATATTTT. V usage is TRBV4-1 and J usage is TRBJ1-3, with D uncertain. Germline values: CDR1 MGHRA, CDR2 YSYEKL. Trimming stripped 1 base from V and 0 bases from J, with 10 bases between. This CDR3 spans 16 amino acids.

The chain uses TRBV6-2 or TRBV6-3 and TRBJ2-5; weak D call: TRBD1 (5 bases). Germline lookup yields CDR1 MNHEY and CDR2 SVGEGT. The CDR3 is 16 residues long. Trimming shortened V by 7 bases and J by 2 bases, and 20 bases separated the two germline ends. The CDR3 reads CASNLNKWTPQETQYF. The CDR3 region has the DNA TGTGCCAGCAATCTAAATAAATGGACACCACAAGAGACCCAGTACTTC.

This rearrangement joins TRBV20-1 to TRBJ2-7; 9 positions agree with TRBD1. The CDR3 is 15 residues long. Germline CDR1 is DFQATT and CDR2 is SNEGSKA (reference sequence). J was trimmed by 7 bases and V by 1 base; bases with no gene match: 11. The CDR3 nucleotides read TGCAGTGCTAGAGGCCCCGGGACAGGGAGTATAGAGCAGTACGTC. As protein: CSARGPGTGSIEQYV.